This T cell receptor beta chain was captured by sequencing in a study of OX40 agonist ivuxolimab in advanced cancers. At the level of the whole study: The costimulatory receptor OX40 (CD134) was targeted by ivuxolimab, a fully human IgG2 agonistic monoclonal antibody. Intravenous ivuxolimab was administered to patients every 2 weeks at six dose levels: 0.01, 0.1, 0.3, 1.5, 3 and 10 mg/kg. Among the approximately 50 dose-escalation patients, around 19 had hepatocellular carcinoma, some 15 melanoma, 9 renal cell carcinoma and 9 head and neck cancer. A male proportion of around 80% and a mean age of approximately 61 years, ranging from about 23 to 79, were recorded for the dose-escalation cohort. Prior anti-PD-1, anti-PD-L1 or anti-CTLA-4 therapy was permitted, and checkpoint inhibitors had been received by about two fifths of dose-escalation patients. Partial responses occurred in three dose-escalation patients: two with cutaneous melanoma and one with hepatocellular carcinoma. The point of sequencing TCRbeta in the periphery was to test whether ivuxolimab changed TCR sequence diversity and drove clonal T-cell expansion. The paper reports the monotherapy dose-escalation portion (N = 52 patients) of the phase I ivuxolimab trial. General study outcomes and caveats: Which antigens the clonally expanded peripheral T cells were specific for was not determined. After ivuxolimab, more expanded clones were found on average in CD8+ T cells than in CD4+ T cells. Clonal expansion of both CD4+ and CD8+ blood T cells was observed from baseline to week 6 at doses 0.1 to 3.0 mg/kg. In the 0.1-3.0 mg/kg groups, partial responders had among the lowest normalized peripheral clonal expansion, particularly in CD8+ T cells. Low levels of normalized T-cell clonal expansion were also seen in some nonresponding patients.

Patients with autoimmune disease history or receiving systemic immunosuppression were excluded from the trial. Peripheral blood for TCR sequencing was collected from all dose cohorts at baseline, on cycle 4 day 1, and on cycle 7 day 1. Samples came from an open-label, multicenter, first-in-human phase I dose-escalation trial of ivuxolimab. Adults with locally advanced or metastatic head and neck squamous cell, hepatocellular, melanoma or renal cell carcinoma were enrolled in the trial. Before TCR sequencing, CD4+ T cells and CD8+ T cells from peripheral blood were sorted into separate populations. From the germline V gene, CDR1 is SGHTA and CDR2 is FQGNSA. Trimming accounts for 5 bases at V and 7 bases at J, while the number of junction bases matched to no gene is 7. Spanning cysteine to phenylalanine, the CDR3 consists of 14 amino acids. Solely the CDR3 DNA is kept, with 42 bases framed from the first base.

With regard to this clone: Its specific antigen is unknown. Base-call qualities are not available, and no considerably larger clone is one nucleotide away.

Genomic DNA was isolated from the sorted cells so that the TCRbeta CDR3 region could be sequenced. The immunoSEQ Assay was used to sequence the TCRbeta CDR3 regions. TCRdb retrieved this table from immuneACCESS and kept in-frame rearrangements only. Not all clones are present; in checked studies, unresolved V genes account for under half, and no reason is known for the remainder. The sample records some 70,000 clones, over 70% of which are singletons. The ten largest clones take up 1% to 1.5% of the sample. Sequencing was performed on CD4+ or CD8+ T cells sorted from blood, taken in a trial of the OX40 agonist ivuxolimab. This receptor was taken from an adult with an advanced solid tumor such as melanoma, head and neck, liver or kidney cancer. The sequence links TRBV7-2 to TRBJ1-2; the central 10 bases match TRBD1. CDR3 loop: CASSLQRDRGGYTF. In nucleotide form, the sequence is TGTGCCAGCAGCCTCCAGAGGGACAGGGGTGGCTACACCTTC.